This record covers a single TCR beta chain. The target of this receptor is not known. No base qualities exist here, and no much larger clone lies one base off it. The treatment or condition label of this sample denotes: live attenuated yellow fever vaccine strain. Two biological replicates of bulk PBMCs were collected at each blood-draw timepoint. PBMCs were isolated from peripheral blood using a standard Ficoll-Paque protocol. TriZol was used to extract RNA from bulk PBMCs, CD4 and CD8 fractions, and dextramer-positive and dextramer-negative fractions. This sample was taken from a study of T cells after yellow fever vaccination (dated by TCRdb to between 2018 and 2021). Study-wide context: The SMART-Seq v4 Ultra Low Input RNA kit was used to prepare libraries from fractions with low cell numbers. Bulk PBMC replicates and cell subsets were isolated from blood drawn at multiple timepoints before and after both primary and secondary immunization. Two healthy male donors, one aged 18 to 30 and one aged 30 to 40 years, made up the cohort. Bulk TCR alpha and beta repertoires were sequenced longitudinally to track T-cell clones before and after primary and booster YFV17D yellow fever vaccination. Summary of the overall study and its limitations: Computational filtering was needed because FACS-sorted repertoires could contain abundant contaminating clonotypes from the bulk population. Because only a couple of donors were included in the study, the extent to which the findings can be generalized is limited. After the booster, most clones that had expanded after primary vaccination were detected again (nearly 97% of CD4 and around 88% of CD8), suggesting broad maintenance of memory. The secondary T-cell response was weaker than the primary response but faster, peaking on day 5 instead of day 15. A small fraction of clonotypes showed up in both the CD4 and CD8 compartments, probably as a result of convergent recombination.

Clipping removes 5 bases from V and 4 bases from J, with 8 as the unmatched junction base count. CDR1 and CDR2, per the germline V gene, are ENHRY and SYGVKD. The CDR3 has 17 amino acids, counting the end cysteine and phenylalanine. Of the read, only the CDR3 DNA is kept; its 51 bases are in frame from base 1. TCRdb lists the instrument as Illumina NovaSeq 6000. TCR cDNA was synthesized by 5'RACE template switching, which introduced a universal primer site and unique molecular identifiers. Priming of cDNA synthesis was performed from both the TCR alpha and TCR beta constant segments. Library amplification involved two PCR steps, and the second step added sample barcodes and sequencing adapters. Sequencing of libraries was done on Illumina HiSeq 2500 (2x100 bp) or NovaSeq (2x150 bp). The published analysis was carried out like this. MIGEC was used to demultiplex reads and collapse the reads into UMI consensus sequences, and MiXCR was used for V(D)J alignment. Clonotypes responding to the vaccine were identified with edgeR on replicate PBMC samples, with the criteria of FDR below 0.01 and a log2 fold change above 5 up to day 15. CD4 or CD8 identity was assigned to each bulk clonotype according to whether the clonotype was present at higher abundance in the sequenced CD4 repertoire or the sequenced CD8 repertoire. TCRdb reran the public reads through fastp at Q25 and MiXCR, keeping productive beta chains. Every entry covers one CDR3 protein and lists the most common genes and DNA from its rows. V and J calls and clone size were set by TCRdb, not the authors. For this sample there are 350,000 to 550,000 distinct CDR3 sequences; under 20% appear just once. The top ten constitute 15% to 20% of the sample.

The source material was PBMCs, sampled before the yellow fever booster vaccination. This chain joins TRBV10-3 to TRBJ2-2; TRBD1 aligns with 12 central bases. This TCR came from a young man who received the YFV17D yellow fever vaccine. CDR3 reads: CAISPYRDRGRTGELFF. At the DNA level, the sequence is TGTGCCATCAGTCCGTACCGGGACAGGGGGCGCACCGGGGAGCTGTTTTTT.